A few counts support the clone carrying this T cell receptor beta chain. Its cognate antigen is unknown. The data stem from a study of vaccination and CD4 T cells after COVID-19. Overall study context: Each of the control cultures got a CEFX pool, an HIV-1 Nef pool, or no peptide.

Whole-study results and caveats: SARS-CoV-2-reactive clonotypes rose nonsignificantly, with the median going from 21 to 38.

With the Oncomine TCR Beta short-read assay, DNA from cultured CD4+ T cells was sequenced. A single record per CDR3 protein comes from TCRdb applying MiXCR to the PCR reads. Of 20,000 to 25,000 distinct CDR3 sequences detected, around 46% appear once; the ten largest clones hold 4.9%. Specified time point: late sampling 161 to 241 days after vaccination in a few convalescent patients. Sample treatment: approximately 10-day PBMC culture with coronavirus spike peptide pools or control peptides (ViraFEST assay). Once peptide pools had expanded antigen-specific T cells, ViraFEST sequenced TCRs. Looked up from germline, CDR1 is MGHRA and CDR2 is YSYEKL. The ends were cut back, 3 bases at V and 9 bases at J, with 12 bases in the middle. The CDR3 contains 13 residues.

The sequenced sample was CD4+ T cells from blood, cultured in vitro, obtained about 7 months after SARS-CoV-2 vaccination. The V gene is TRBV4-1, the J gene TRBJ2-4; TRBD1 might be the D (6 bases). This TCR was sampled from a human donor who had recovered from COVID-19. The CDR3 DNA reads TGCGCCAGCAGCCAGGGGGTCAGGGGCATTCAGTACTTC. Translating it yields CASSQGVRGIQYF.